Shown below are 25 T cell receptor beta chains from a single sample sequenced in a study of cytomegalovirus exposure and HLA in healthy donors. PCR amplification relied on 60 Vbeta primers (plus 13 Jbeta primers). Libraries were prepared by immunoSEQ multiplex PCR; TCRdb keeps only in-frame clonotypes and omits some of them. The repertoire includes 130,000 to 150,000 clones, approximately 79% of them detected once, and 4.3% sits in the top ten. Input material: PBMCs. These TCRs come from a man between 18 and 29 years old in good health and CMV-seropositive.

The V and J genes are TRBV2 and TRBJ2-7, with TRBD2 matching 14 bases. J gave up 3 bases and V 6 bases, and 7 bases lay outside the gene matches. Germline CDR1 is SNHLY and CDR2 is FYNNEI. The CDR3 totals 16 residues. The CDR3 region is CASSRGLAGGGYEQYF. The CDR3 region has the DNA TGTGCCAGCAGCAGAGGACTAGCGGGAGGTGGCTACGAGCAGTACTTC.

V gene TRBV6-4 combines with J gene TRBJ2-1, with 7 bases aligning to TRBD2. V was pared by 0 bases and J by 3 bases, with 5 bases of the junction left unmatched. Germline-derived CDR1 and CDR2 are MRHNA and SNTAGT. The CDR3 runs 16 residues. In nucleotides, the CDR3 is TGTGCCAGCAGTGACTCGAAACTAGCGCACTACAATGAGCAGTTCTTC. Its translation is CASSDSKLAHYNEQFF.

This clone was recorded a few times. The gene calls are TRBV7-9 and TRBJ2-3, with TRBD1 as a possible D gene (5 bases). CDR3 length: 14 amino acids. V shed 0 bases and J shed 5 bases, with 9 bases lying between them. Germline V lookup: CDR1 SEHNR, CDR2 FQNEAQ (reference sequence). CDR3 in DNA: TGTGCCAGCAGCTTAGCGGCAGGGATAGATACGCAGTATTTT. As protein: CASSLAAGIDTQYF.

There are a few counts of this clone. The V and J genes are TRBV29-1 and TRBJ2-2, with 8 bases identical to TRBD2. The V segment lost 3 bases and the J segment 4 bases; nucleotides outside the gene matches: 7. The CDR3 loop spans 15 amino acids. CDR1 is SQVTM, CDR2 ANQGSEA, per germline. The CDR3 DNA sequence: TGCAGCGTTGACGGGGGGGCTTTGGGCACCGGGGAGCTGTTTTTT. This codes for CSVDGGALGTGELFF.

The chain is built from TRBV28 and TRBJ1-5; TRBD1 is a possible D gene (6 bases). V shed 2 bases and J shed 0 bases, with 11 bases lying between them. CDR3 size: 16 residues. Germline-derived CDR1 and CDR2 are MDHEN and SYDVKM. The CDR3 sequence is CASSLVTGYSNQPQHF. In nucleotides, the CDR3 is TGTGCCAGCAGTTTAGTGACAGGTTATAGCAATCAGCCCCAGCATTTT.

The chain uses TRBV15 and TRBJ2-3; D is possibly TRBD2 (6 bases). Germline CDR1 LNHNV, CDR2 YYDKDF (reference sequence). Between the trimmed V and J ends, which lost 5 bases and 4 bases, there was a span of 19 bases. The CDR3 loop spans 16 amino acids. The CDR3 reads CATSAPGTLRADTQYF. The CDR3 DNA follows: TGTGCCACCAGCGCACCCGGGACTTTGCGGGCAGATACGCAGTATTTT.

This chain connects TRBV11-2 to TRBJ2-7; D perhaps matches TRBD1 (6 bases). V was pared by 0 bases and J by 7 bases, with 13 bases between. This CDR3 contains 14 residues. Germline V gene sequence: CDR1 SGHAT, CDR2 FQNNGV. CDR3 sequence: CASSLEGQGREQYF. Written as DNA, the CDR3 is TGTGCCAGCAGCTTAGAAGGTCAGGGGCGTGAGCAGTACTTC.

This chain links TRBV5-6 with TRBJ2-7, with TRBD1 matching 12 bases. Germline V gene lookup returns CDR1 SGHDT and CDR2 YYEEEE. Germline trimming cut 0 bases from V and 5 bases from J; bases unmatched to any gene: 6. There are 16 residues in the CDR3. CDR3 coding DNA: TGTGCCAGCAGCTTGGACGGGACAGGGGGCCTGAACGAGCAGTACTTC. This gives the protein CASSLDGTGGLNEQYF.

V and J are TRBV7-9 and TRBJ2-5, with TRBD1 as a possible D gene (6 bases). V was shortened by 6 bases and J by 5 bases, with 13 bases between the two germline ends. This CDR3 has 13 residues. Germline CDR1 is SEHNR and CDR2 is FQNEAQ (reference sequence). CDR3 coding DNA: TGTGCCAGCAGAAACAGGGTGGTGGAGACCCAGTACTTC. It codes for CASRNRVVETQYF.

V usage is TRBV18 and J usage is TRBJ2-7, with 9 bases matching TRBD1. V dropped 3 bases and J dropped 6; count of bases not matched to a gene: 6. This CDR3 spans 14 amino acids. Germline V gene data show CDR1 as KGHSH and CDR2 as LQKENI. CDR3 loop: CASSPRDRVGEQYF. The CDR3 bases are TGTGCCAGCTCACCTCGGGACAGGGTGGGCGAGCAGTACTTC.

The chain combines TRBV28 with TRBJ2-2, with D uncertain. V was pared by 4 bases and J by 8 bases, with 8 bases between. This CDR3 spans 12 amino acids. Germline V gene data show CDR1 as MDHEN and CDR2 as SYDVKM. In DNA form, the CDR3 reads TGTGCCAGCAGTTCCTTAGTAGGGGAGCTGTTTTTT. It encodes CASSSLVGELFF.

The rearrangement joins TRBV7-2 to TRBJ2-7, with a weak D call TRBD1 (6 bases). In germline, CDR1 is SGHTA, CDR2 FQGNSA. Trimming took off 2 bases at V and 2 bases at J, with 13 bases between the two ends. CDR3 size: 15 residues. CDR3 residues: CASSLSRGVPYEQYF. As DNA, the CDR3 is TGTGCCAGCAGCTTATCCAGGGGAGTCCCCTACGAGCAGTACTTC.

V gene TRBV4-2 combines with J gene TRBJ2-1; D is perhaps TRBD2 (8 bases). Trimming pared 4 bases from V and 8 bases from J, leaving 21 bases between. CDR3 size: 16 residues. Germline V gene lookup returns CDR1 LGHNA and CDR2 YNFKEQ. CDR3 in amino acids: CASSLTEGTAGDEQFF. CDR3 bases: TGTGCCAGCAGCCTCACTGAGGGGACAGCGGGGGATGAGCAGTTCTTC.

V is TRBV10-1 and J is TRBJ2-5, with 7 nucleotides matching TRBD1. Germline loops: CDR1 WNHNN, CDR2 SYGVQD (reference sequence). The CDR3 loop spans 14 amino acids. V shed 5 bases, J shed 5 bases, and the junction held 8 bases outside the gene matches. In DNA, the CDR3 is TGCGCCAGCAGTTCGACAGGGATGGTTGAGACCCAGTACTTC. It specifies CASSSTGMVETQYF.

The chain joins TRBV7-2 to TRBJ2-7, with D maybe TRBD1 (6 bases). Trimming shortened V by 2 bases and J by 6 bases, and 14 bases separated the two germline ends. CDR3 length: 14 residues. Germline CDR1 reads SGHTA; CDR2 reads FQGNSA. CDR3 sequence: CASSLSTGSGEQYF. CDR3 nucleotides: TGTGCCAGCAGCTTATCAACAGGGTCCGGCGAGCAGTACTTC.

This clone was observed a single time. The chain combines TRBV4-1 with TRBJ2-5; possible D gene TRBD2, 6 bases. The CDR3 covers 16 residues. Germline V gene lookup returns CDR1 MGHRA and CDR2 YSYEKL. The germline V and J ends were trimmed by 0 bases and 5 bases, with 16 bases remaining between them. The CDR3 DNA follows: TGCGCCAGCAGCCAAGATGATCGCGGGATCGGGGAGACCCAGTACTTC. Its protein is CASSQDDRGIGETQYF.

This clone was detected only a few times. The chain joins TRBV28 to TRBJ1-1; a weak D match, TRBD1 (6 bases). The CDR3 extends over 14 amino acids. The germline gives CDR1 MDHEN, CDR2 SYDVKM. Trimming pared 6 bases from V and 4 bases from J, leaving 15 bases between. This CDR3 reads CASRLTGGGTEAFF. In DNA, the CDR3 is TGTGCCAGCAGATTGACTGGGGGCGGCACTGAAGCTTTCTTT.

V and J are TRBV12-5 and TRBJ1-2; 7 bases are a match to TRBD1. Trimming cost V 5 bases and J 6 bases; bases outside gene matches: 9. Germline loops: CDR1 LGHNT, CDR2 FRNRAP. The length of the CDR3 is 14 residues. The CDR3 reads CASGPLETGNGYTF. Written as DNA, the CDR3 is TGTGCTAGTGGTCCCCTGGAGACAGGGAATGGCTACACCTTC.

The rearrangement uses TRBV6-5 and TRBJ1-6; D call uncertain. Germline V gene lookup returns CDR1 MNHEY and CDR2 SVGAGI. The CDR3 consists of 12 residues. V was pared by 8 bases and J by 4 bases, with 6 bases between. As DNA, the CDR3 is TGTGCCAGCGGGGAGTATAATTCACCCCTCCACTTT. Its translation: CASGEYNSPLHF.

The CDR3 loop reads CASRLDRLNTEAFF. In DNA, the CDR3 is TGTGCCAGCAGGCTGGACAGGCTGAACACTGAAGCTTTCTTT. V and J are TRBV27 and TRBJ1-1, with TRBD1 identical over 7 bases. J gave up 0 bases and V 6 bases, and 4 bases lay outside the gene matches. In germline, CDR1 is MNHEY, CDR2 SMNVEV (reference sequence). The length of the CDR3 is 14 residues.

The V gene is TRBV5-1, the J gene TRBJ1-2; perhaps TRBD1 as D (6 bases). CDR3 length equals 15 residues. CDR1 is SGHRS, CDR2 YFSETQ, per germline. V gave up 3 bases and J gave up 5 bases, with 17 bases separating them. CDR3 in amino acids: CASSSNSDRGYGYTF. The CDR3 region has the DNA TGCGCCAGCAGCTCGAACTCGGACAGAGGTTATGGCTACACCTTC.

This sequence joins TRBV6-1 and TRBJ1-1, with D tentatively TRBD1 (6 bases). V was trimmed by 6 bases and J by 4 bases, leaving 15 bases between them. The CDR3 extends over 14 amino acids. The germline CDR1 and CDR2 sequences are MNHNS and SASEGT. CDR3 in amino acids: CASRASGAITEAFF. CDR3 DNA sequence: TGTGCCAGCAGGGCCTCAGGGGCCATCACTGAAGCTTTCTTT.

The CDR3 loop is CASSLDGQGFYEQYF. For the CDR3, the DNA is TGTGCCAGCAGCTTAGACGGACAGGGCTTCTACGAGCAGTACTTC. The rearrangement joins TRBV7-9 to TRBJ2-7; 8 bases are a match to TRBD1. The CDR3 has 15 residues. CDR1 SEHNR and CDR2 FQNEAQ come from the germline V gene (reference sequence). V trimming: 1 base; J trimming: 3 bases; junction bases outside the gene matches: 5.

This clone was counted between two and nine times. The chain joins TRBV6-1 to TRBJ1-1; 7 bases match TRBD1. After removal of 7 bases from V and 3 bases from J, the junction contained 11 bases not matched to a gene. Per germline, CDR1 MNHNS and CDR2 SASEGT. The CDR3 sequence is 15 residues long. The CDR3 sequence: CASTIQTGKDTEAFF. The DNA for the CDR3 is TGTGCCAGCACCATCCAGACAGGGAAGGACACTGAAGCTTTCTTT.

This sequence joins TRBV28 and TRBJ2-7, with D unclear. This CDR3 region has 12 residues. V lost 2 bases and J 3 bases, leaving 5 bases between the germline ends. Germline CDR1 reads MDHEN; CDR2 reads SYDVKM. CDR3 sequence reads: CASSLRVYEQYF. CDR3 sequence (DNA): TGTGCCAGCAGTTTACGGGTCTACGAGCAGTACTTC.